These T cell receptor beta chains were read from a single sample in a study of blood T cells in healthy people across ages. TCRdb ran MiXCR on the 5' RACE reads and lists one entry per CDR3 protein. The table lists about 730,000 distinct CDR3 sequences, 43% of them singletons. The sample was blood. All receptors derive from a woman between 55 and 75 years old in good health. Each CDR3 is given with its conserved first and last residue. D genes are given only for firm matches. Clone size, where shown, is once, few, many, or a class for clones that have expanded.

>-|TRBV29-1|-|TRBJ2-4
TGCAGCGGTGTCGAGGGAAACATTCAGTACTTC
CSGVEGNIQYF
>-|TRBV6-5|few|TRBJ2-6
TGTGCCAGCAGTTACTCGAGGGACTCAAGCTCTGGGGCCAACGTCCTGACTTTC
CASSYSRDSSSGANVLTF
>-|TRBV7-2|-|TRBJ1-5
TGTGCCAGCAGCATATTACCGGGAGAACAGCCCCAGCATTTT
CASSILPGEQPQHF
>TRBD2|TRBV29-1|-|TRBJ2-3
TGCAGCGTTGAAGATCTTAGGGAGACTAGCGGGAGATATACGCAGTATTTT
CSVEDLRETSGRYTQYF
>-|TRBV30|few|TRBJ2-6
TGTGCCTGGAGTACGGGCTCTGGGGCCAACGTCCTGACTTTC
CAWSTGSGANVLTF
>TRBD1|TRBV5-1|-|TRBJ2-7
TGCGCCAGCAGCCGGCAAGGACAGGACCTCTCCTACGAGCAGTACTTC
CASSRQGQDLSYEQYF
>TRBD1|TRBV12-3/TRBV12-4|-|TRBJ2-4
TGTGCCAGCAACCGAGGGACAGGGGGCGTCAAAAACATTCAGTACTTC
CASNRGTGGVKNIQYF
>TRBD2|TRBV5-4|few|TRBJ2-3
TGTGCCAGCAGCTTGACTAGCGACCCCACAGATACGCAGTATTTT
CASSLTSDPTDTQYF
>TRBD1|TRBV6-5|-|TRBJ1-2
TGTGCCAGCAGTTACCTCCGGGACAGCTATGGCTACACCTTC
CASSYLRDSYGYTF
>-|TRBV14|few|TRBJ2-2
TGTGCCAGCAGCCGGAGTTTGGCCGGGGAGCTGTTTTTT
CASSRSLAGELFF
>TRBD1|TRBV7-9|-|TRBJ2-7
TGTGCCAGCAGCTTAGCCCGGGGGACAGGGGACTACGAGCAGTACTTC
CASSLARGTGDYEQYF
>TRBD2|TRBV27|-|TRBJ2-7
TGTGCCAGCAGTCCATCGACTAGCGGGGGATCCTACGAGCAGTACTTC
CASSPSTSGGSYEQYF
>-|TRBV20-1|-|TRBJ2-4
TGCAGTGCGAGCCGGGACGCCTTTCATCCGGGAGCCAAAAACATTCAGTACTTC
CSASRDAFHPGAKNIQYF
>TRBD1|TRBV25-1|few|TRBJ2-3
TGTGCCAGCAGGGACAGGGTGACAGATACGCAGTATTTT
CASRDRVTDTQYF
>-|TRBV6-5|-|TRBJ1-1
TGTGCCAGCAGTTACTGCGACAGACAGAACACTGAAGCTTTCTTT
CASSYCDRQNTEAFF
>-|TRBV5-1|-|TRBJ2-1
TGCGCCAGCAGCTTGGTACCTGATGAGCAGTTCTTC
CASSLVPDEQFF
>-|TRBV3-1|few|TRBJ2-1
TGTGCCAGCAGAGCCCTCCACGGTGAGCAGTTCTTC
CASRALHGEQFF
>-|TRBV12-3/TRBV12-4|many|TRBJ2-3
TGTGCCAGCAGTTTAAAGGGGGTCACGGGTACGCAGTATTTT
CASSLKGVTGTQYF
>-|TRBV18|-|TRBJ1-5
TGTGCCAGCTCACCGGACCGTTTCAATCAGCCCCAGCATTTT
CASSPDRFNQPQHF
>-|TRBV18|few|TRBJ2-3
TGTGCCAGCTCTCCCGGGGAGATGCAGTATTTT
CASSPGEMQYF
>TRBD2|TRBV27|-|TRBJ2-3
TGTGCCAGCAGTCTTGGGACTAGGCTGGGAGATACGCAGTATTTT
CASSLGTRLGDTQYF
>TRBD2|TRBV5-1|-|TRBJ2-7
TGCCCCAGCAGCTTGGGCGCTAGCGGGAGCAATGAGCAGTACTTC
CPSSLGASGSNEQYF
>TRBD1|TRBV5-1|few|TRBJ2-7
TGCGCCAGCAGCGAAACCGGGACAGGGGTCTACGAGCAGTACTTC
CASSETGTGVYEQYF